The clone carrying this TCR beta chain was detected ten times or more. One entry per CDR3 protein results from TCRdb running MiXCR on the 5' RACE reads. The table lists 35,000 to 50,000 distinct CDR3 sequences, roughly 2.5% of them singletons. This entry comes from a study of neurological immune-mediated disorders. Between the trimmed V and J ends, which lost 1 base and 5 bases, there was a span of 15 bases. CDR3 size: 16 residues. Germline-derived CDR1 and CDR2 are SEHNR and FQNEAQ (reference sequence). The unsorted libraries were generated from a total of 2 million PBMCs, which had been stored in RNAlater at -80 C.

The TCR comes from a man between 50 and 59 years old with multiple sclerosis. This chain joins TRBV7-9 and TRBJ2-1, with D tentatively TRBD1 or TRBD2 (5 bases each). The sequencing sample was made of PBMCs. This CDR3 is CASSLGGSGNHNEQFF. CDR3 in DNA: TGTGCCAGCAGCTTAGGGGGCAGCGGAAATCACAATGAGCAGTTCTTC.